A selection of T cell receptor beta chains follows, all from one sample in a study of blood T cell repertoires in COVID-19. Measured with immunoSEQ multiplex PCR; TCRdb has only the in-frame clones, and not every one. Here the sample spans roughly 290,000 clones, 70% to 90% being singletons. Specimen: PBMCs or T cells enriched from blood (not recorded which). Receptors were obtained from a woman aged 25 to 39 who had recovered from COVID-19. CDR3s include the opening cysteine and the closing phenylalanine or tryptophan. The D gene is left open where the match is weak. Clone size, where shown, is once, few, many, or a class for clones that have expanded.

d_call j_call clone_size v_call cdr3_nt cdr3_aa
TRBD1 TRBJ1-1 - TRBV28 TGTGCCAGCAGTCCCACCCGGACCGGGACAGGGAACACTGAAGCTTTCTTT CASSPTRTGTGNTEAFF
- TRBJ2-5 - TRBV7-3 TGTGCCAGCAGCTCTCAGGGGTACGGCGAGACCCAGTACTTC CASSSQGYGETQYF
- TRBJ1-2 - TRBV28 TGTGCCAGCAGCGCCACCCAGGACTTTGTCCGGTCGGCCTTC CASSATQDFVRSAF
TRBD1 TRBJ1-1 - TRBV14 TGTGCCAGCAGCAGTACAGGGGGCCCAGGCGGAGACACTGAAGCTTTCTTT CASSSTGGPGGDTEAFF
- TRBJ1-3 - TRBV7-6 TGTGCCAGCAGCTCCCCTTGGGTGGGCCGAAGTCTGGCTGACTCTGGAAACACCATATATTTT CASSSPWVGRSLADSGNTIYF
- TRBJ1-1 - TRBV6-5 TGTGCCAGCAGTCAGGTCGGCGACACTGAAGCTTTCTTT CASSQVGDTEAFF
- TRBJ1-1 - TRBV20-1 TGCAGTGCTAGTAGCTTGGAGGGGCTGAACACTGAAGCTTTCTTT CSASSLEGLNTEAFF
- TRBJ1-2 - TRBV6-5 TGTGCCAGCAGTTACCTGGAGGACGCTAATGGCTACACCTTC CASSYLEDANGYTF
- TRBJ1-2 - TRBV5-4 TGTGCCAGCAGCTTGGCAGCGACCCTCCCCGGCAACTATGGCTACACCTTC CASSLAATLPGNYGYTF
- TRBJ1-1 - TRBV28 TGTGCCAGCAGTTTATGGGGCCGGAGGGGAAACACTGAAGCTTTCTTT CASSLWGRRGNTEAFF
- TRBJ1-5 - TRBV7-9 TGTGCCAGCAGCTCGACAGAGAAGGCCCCCCAGCATTTT CASSSTEKAPQHF
- TRBJ2-7 - TRBV18 TGTGCCAGCTCACCGCAGGTAGAGCAGTACTTC CASSPQVEQYF
TRBD2 TRBJ2-7 once TRBV6-5 TGTGCCAGCCTTCCGACTAGCGGGAACTCCTACGAGCAGTACTTC CASLPTSGNSYEQYF
- TRBJ1-2 few TRBV24-1 TGTGCCACCAGTGACACTAGGGTCTACACCTTC CATSDTRVYTF
TRBD2 TRBJ2-7 - TRBV10-3 TGTGCCATCAGTAGTCATCTAACCGGGACTAGCGGGAGGGCCCCGCTTTACGAGCAGTACTTC CAISSHLTGTSGRAPLYEQYF
TRBD1 TRBJ1-2 - TRBV2 TGTGCCAGCAGTGGCCAGGACAGGGTTAGAGGCTACACCTTC CASSGQDRVRGYTF
TRBD2 TRBJ2-7 once TRBV6-5 TGTGCCAGCAACGCAGCTCTGGGGCTAGCGGGGCAGTACTTC CASNAALGLAGQYF
- TRBJ2-2 - TRBV28 TGTGCCAGCGGACAGAACACCGGGGAGCTGTTTTTT CASGQNTGELFF
TRBD1 TRBJ2-7 once TRBV19 TGTGCCAGTAGCGGGACAGGAGACTACGAGCAGTACTTC CASSGTGDYEQYF
TRBD1 TRBJ1-1 - TRBV15 TGTGCCACCAGCAGAGTCGCCTCGGACAGGGGGGTAGCTTTCTTT CATSRVASDRGVAFF
- TRBJ2-2 - TRBV30 TGTGCCTGGAGTCTGCAGGCCGCCGGGGAGCTGTTTTTT CAWSLQAAGELFF
TRBD1 TRBJ1-2 - TRBV12-5 TGTGCTAGTGGTTTATCCATTGACAGGGGGCACTATGGCTACACCTTC CASGLSIDRGHYGYTF
- TRBJ1-5 - TRBV7-9 TGTGCCAGCAGCTCAGGGTTCAATCAGCCCCAGCATTTT CASSSGFNQPQHF
- TRBJ1-6 - TRBV18 TGTGCCAGCTCACCACTTCAACAGGGACGGTCACCCCTCCACTTT CASSPLQQGRSPLHF
TRBD1 TRBJ2-3 few TRBV11-2 TGTGCCAGCAGCTTAGATCTGACAGGGGGTTCGACAGATACGCAGTATTTT CASSLDLTGGSTDTQYF
- TRBJ1-5 - TRBV3-1/TRBV3-2 TGTGCCAGCAGCCAAGGACTGTGGGGGGTTCAGCCCCAGCATTTT CASSQGLWGVQPQHF
TRBD1 TRBJ2-7 few TRBV6-6 TGTGCCAGCAGTTCGTATACAGGGGACCTCTCCTACGAGCAGTACTTC CASSSYTGDLSYEQYF
TRBD2 TRBJ2-1 - TRBV7-9 TGTGCCAGCAGCTTCCCCCCTGGCGGGGGTTCCTACAATGAGCAGTTCTTC CASSFPPGGGSYNEQFF
- TRBJ1-2 - TRBV28 TGTGCCAGCAGTCGCCCTTTCGGGGGGAACTATGGCTACACCTTC CASSRPFGGNYGYTF
TRBD2 TRBJ2-1 - TRBV5-1 TGCGCCAGCAGCTTACCGGGACTAGCGGGGTTGGATGAGCAGTTCTTC CASSLPGLAGLDEQFF
- TRBJ1-2 once TRBV18 TGTGCCAGCTCACCAGGCAGCAGGAACTATGGCTACACCTTC CASSPGSRNYGYTF
TRBD2 TRBJ2-1 - TRBV30 TGTGCCTGGAGTGGTCCAGGTTCTAGCGGGAGGGCGGGTTACAATGAGCAGTTCTTC CAWSGPGSSGRAGYNEQFF
- TRBJ2-7 - TRBV5-4 TGTGCCAGCAGCTTGGGCGTTGGCGAGCAGTACTTC CASSLGVGEQYF
- TRBJ2-2 - TRBV6-5 TGTGCCAGCAGTTACTCAGCTAGGTACACCGGGGAGCTGTTTTTT CASSYSARYTGELFF
TRBD1 TRBJ2-2 once TRBV5-4 TGTGCCAGCAGCAGTCGGGACAGGGGATCCGCGAACACCGGGGAGCTGTTTTTT CASSSRDRGSANTGELFF
- TRBJ2-6 - TRBV7-2 TGTGCCAGCACCAGGGCGGGGGCCTCTGGGGCCAACGTCCTGACTTTC CASTRAGASGANVLTF